Listed below are T cell receptor beta chains from one sample, sequenced in a study of T cell changes during pregnancy in multiple sclerosis. Here immunoSEQ multiplex PCR was the method, and the copy in TCRdb shows in-frame clones only, minus some. The repertoire has around 57,000 clones, 92% of them found once; the top ten carry about 0.25%. The sequencing used CD4+ T cells from peripheral blood mononuclear cells, collected in the third trimester of pregnancy. These receptors came from a female donor with multiple sclerosis, enrolled in a pregnancy study. Each CDR3 is given with its conserved first and last residue. The order of the fields is D gene, V gene, clone size, J gene, CDR3 DNA, CDR3 protein. A D gene is named only where the DNA matches it firmly. Clone sizes are given selectively: once, few, many, or a class where the clone is expanded.

D: NA
V: TRBV6-5
size: NA
J: TRBJ1-1
DNA: TGTGCCAGCAGTTACTCGGGGCTTCTGAACACTGAAGCTTTCTTT
CDR3: CASSYSGLLNTEAFF

D: TRBD2
V: TRBV19
size: NA
J: TRBJ2-4
DNA: TGTGCCAGTAGTAGGGGACTAGCGGGAGTCCGTGGCTTCACCAAAAACATTCAGTACTTC
CDR3: CASSRGLAGVRGFTKNIQYF

D: NA
V: TRBV4-2
size: NA
J: TRBJ1-1
DNA: TGTGCCAGCAGCCATTTGGGGAGGGGGAACACTGAAGCTTTCTTT
CDR3: CASSHLGRGNTEAFF

D: NA
V: TRBV19
size: NA
J: TRBJ1-3
DNA: TGTGCCAGTAGCGCGTCTGGAAACACCATATATTTT
CDR3: CASSASGNTIYF

D: TRBD1
V: TRBV7-9
size: NA
J: TRBJ1-2
DNA: TGTGCCAGCAGCCTACCAACCGGGACAGGGAATAACTATGGCTACACCTTC
CDR3: CASSLPTGTGNNYGYTF

D: NA
V: TRBV30
size: NA
J: TRBJ2-5
DNA: TGTGCCTGGAGTGGCAGGGGATTGAAAGAGACCCAGTACTTC
CDR3: CAWSGRGLKETQYF

D: NA
V: TRBV4-1
size: NA
J: TRBJ1-1
DNA: TGCGCCAGCAGCTCGACAGGGAACACTGAAGCTTTCTTT
CDR3: CASSSTGNTEAFF

D: TRBD1
V: TRBV5-6
size: NA
J: TRBJ2-7
DNA: TGTGCCAGCAGCTTAGGACAGGGAGTCAGATCCTACGAGCAGTACTTC
CDR3: CASSLGQGVRSYEQYF

D: NA
V: TRBV7-3
size: NA
J: TRBJ2-3
DNA: TGTGCCAGCAGCTTAGTAGGAGGGAGCGGCACAGATACGCAGTATTTT
CDR3: CASSLVGGSGTDTQYF

D: NA
V: TRBV19
size: NA
J: TRBJ2-1
DNA: TGTGCCAGTAGCCGCCTTAGCTCCTACAATGAGCAGTTCTTC
CDR3: CASSRLSSYNEQFF

D: NA
V: TRBV6-5
size: NA
J: TRBJ1-5
DNA: TGTGCCAGCAGTCGCGGGGCCTTTAGCAATCAGCCCCAGCATTTT
CDR3: CASSRGAFSNQPQHF

D: NA
V: TRBV11-2
size: NA
J: TRBJ2-7
DNA: TGTGCCAGCAGCCGGATAGCCGGGGCGGGGTCCCCCGAGCAGTACTTC
CDR3: CASSRIAGAGSPEQYF

D: NA
V: TRBV27
size: NA
J: TRBJ2-4
DNA: TGTGCCAGCAGACGGCCGGGGGAGAAAAACATTCAGTACTTC
CDR3: CASRRPGEKNIQYF

D: NA
V: TRBV10-3
size: NA
J: TRBJ2-2
DNA: TGTGCCACCCTGGAGCGGTCCCCCGGGGAGCTGTTTTTT
CDR3: CATLERSPGELFF

D: TRBD1
V: TRBV10-1
size: once
J: TRBJ2-5
DNA: TGCGCCAGCAGTGCCCAGACAGGGGCCGGTGGAGAGACCCAGTACTTC
CDR3: CASSAQTGAGGETQYF

D: NA
V: TRBV27
size: NA
J: TRBJ2-7
DNA: TGTGCCAGCAGCTACCAGGGTGCGGGATGGGGTTACGAGCAGTACTTC
CDR3: CASSYQGAGWGYEQYF

D: NA
V: TRBV18
size: once
J: TRBJ2-7
DNA: TGTGCCAGCTCACCATCGACAGAGCTAACCTACGAGCAGTACTTC
CDR3: CASSPSTELTYEQYF

D: TRBD1
V: TRBV29-1
size: NA
J: TRBJ1-1
DNA: TGCAGCGGGGTCCAGGGGGCGGCAGGGACTGAAGCTTTCTTT
CDR3: CSGVQGAAGTEAFF

D: NA
V: TRBV27
size: NA
J: TRBJ1-5
DNA: TGTGCCACCCGTGGGGGGTATAGCAATCAGCCCCAGCATTTT
CDR3: CATRGGYSNQPQHF

D: NA
V: TRBV21-1
size: NA
J: TRBJ2-3
DNA: TGTGCCAGCAGCAAAGCGAGTAGCTCCGATACGCAGTATTTT
CDR3: CASSKASSSDTQYF

D: NA
V: TRBV5-1
size: once
J: TRBJ2-3
DNA: TGCGCCAGCAGCTTGTCCGGGATCACAGATACGCAGTATTTT
CDR3: CASSLSGITDTQYF

D: NA
V: TRBV29-1
size: once
J: TRBJ2-6
DNA: TGCAGCGTTGGGACAGCCTCTGGGGCCAACGTCCTGACTTTC
CDR3: CSVGTASGANVLTF

D: TRBD1
V: TRBV7-9
size: NA
J: TRBJ2-7
DNA: TGTGCCAGCAGCGCCCGGGACAGTTCCTACGAGCAGTACTTC
CDR3: CASSARDSSYEQYF

D: NA
V: TRBV7-2
size: NA
J: TRBJ1-5
DNA: TGTGCCAGCAGCGTAGACAGCTTTAGCAATCAGCCCCAGCATTTT
CDR3: CASSVDSFSNQPQHF

D: TRBD2
V: TRBV30
size: NA
J: TRBJ2-3
DNA: TGTGCCTGGAGTGTACGGAATTTTGTAGGGGCCAAACTAGCGGGAGTGGTCACAGATACGCAGTATTTT
CDR3: CAWSVRNFVGAKLAGVVTDTQYF

D: TRBD1
V: TRBV18
size: NA
J: TRBJ1-4
DNA: TGTGCCAGCTCACCTCTTGGCAGGGGGAATGAAAAACTGTTTTTT
CDR3: CASSPLGRGNEKLFF

D: NA
V: TRBV6-5
size: NA
J: TRBJ2-7
DNA: TGTGCCAGCAGTTATACGGGGTCAGGGGCCTACGAGCAGTACTTC
CDR3: CASSYTGSGAYEQYF

D: TRBD2
V: TRBV18
size: NA
J: TRBJ2-7
DNA: TGTGCCAGCTCACCACTACCGAACTTAGCGGGAGGGAACGAGCAGTACTTC
CDR3: CASSPLPNLAGGNEQYF

D: TRBD2
V: TRBV19
size: NA
J: TRBJ2-3
DNA: TGTGCCAGTAGTATACTAGCGGGAGCCGCAGATACGCAGTATTTT
CDR3: CASSILAGAADTQYF

D: NA
V: TRBV18
size: NA
J: TRBJ1-5
DNA: TGTGCCAGCTCACCAAGGGGGGGGGCTTGGGGCAATCAGCCCCAGCATTTT
CDR3: CASSPRGGAWGNQPQHF

D: NA
V: TRBV9
size: NA
J: TRBJ1-1
DNA: TGTGCCAGCAGCTGGGGGGGGGTAAACACTGAAGCTTTCTTT
CDR3: CASSWGGVNTEAFF

D: TRBD2
V: TRBV27
size: NA
J: TRBJ2-1
DNA: TGTGCCAGCAGTCGCCGGACTAGCGGGGGCCATGAGCAGTTCTTC
CDR3: CASSRRTSGGHEQFF

D: NA
V: TRBV27
size: NA
J: TRBJ1-1
DNA: TGTGCCAGCAGTTTATTGTTCGGGAACACTGAAGCTTTCTTT
CDR3: CASSLLFGNTEAFF

D: NA
V: TRBV19
size: once
J: TRBJ2-2
DNA: TGTGCCAGTAGTACGACAGAGAACACCGGGGAGCTGTTTTTT
CDR3: CASSTTENTGELFF

D: TRBD1
V: TRBV19
size: NA
J: TRBJ1-5
DNA: TGTGCCACTACCGAGAGCACAGGGGGAGGACAGCCCCAGCATTTT
CDR3: CATTESTGGGQPQHF

D: NA
V: TRBV6-1
size: NA
J: TRBJ1-5
DNA: TGTGCCAGCAGTGGATCGGCGGGGGGCAAGGATCAGCCCCAGCATTTT
CDR3: CASSGSAGGKDQPQHF

D: TRBD1
V: TRBV29-1
size: NA
J: TRBJ2-3
DNA: TGCAGCGTTGACGCCCGGGACAGGGCCACAGATACGCAGTATTTT
CDR3: CSVDARDRATDTQYF

D: NA
V: TRBV11-2
size: NA
J: TRBJ2-2
DNA: TGTGCCAGCAGCTTAGGGCGGCCGAACACCGGGGAGCTGTTTTTT
CDR3: CASSLGRPNTGELFF

D: NA
V: TRBV28
size: NA
J: TRBJ1-2
DNA: TGTGCCAGCAGAGCGGGGAGTAGCTATGGCTACACCTTC
CDR3: CASRAGSSYGYTF

D: NA
V: TRBV5-1
size: NA
J: TRBJ2-5
DNA: TGCGCCAGCAGCTTGGGGGCTGGCCACGGATTACAAGAGACCCAGTACTTC
CDR3: CASSLGAGHGLQETQYF

D: TRBD1
V: TRBV19
size: NA
J: TRBJ1-5
DNA: TGTGCCAGTAGTCCTCCGGGACAGGGGTCGGATCAGCCCCAGCATTTT
CDR3: CASSPPGQGSDQPQHF

D: NA
V: TRBV6-5
size: NA
J: TRBJ2-3
DNA: TGTGCCAGCAGTTCAGGGAGGATGGGGAATACGCAGTATTTT
CDR3: CASSSGRMGNTQYF

D: NA
V: TRBV5-1
size: NA
J: TRBJ2-1
DNA: TGCGCCAGCAGCTTGAGCGGGACACAACACAATGAGCAGTTCTTC
CDR3: CASSLSGTQHNEQFF

D: TRBD2
V: TRBV7-2
size: NA
J: TRBJ2-3
DNA: TGTGCCAGCAGCCCCTGGGGGACTAGCGGGGGGAATGTAGATACGCAGTATTTT
CDR3: CASSPWGTSGGNVDTQYF

D: NA
V: TRBV5-6
size: NA
J: TRBJ2-7
DNA: TGTGCCAGCAGCTTCGAGAACGAGCAGTACTTC
CDR3: CASSFENEQYF

D: TRBD1
V: TRBV5-1
size: NA
J: TRBJ1-3
DNA: TGCGCCAGCAGCACCGGGACAGCTGGAAACACCATATATTTT
CDR3: CASSTGTAGNTIYF

D: NA
V: TRBV5-4
size: NA
J: TRBJ2-3
DNA: TGTGCCAGCAGGTTGGACAGCTCGATAAGCACAGATACGCAGTATTTT
CDR3: CASRLDSSISTDTQYF

D: NA
V: TRBV19
size: NA
J: TRBJ1-4
DNA: TGTGCCAGTAAAAGCGGACGGGGAGGGGAGGCAGAAAAACTGTTTTTT
CDR3: CASKSGRGGEAEKLFF

D: NA
V: TRBV30
size: NA
J: TRBJ2-7
DNA: TGTGCCTGGTCCCAGGACACCTCCTACGAGCAGTACTTC
CDR3: CAWSQDTSYEQYF

D: TRBD2
V: TRBV5-4
size: NA
J: TRBJ2-5
DNA: TGTGCCAGCAGCCTCGGGGGGCTAGCGGGAACGGTGACTCAGTACTTC
CDR3: CASSLGGLAGTVTQYF

D: NA
V: TRBV5-4
size: NA
J: TRBJ1-1
DNA: TGTGCCAGCAGCTTGGGGGGCACGCTTTGGGGCAACACTGAAGCTTTCTTT
CDR3: CASSLGGTLWGNTEAFF

D: NA
V: TRBV18
size: NA
J: TRBJ2-3
DNA: TGTGCCAGCTCACCACTGAAAGGGGGAAGAGATACGCAGTATTTT
CDR3: CASSPLKGGRDTQYF

D: TRBD1
V: TRBV5-4
size: once
J: TRBJ1-4
DNA: TGTGCCAGCAGCACTAGACAGGGGGGCGAAAAACTGTTTTTT
CDR3: CASSTRQGGEKLFF

D: NA
V: TRBV21-1
size: few
J: TRBJ1-5
DNA: TGTGCCAGCAGCCCACGCCCCCGGGACACCTATCAGCCCCAGCATTTT
CDR3: CASSPRPRDTYQPQHF

D: NA
V: TRBV27
size: medium-sized
J: TRBJ1-6
DNA: TGTGCCAGCACCCTCACGGCGGATAATTCACCCCTCCACTTT
CDR3: CASTLTADNSPLHF

D: NA
V: TRBV5-6
size: NA
J: TRBJ2-7
DNA: TGTGCCAGCAGCGGGGCCGGGGTAGCGGTGCTCGAGCAGTACTTC
CDR3: CASSGAGVAVLEQYF

D: NA
V: TRBV28
size: NA
J: TRBJ2-4
DNA: TGTGCCAGCAGTTTACACGGAGGGATAGCCAAAAACATTCAGTACTTC
CDR3: CASSLHGGIAKNIQYF